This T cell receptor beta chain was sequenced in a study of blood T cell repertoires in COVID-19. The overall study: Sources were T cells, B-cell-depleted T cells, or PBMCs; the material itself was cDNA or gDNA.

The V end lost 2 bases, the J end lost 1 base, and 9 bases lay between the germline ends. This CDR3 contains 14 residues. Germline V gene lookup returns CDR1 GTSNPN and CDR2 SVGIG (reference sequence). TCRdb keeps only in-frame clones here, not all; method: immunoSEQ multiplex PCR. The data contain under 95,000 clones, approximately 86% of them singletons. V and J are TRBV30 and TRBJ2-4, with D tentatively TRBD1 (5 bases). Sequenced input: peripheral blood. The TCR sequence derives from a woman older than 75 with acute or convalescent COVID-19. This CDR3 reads CAWSTPGAKNIQYF. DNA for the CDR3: TGTGCCTGGAGTACCCCAGGGGCCAAAAACATTCAGTACTTC. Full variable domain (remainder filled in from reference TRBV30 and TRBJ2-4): SQTIHQWPATLVQPVGSPLSLECTVEGTSNPNLYWYRQAAGRGLQLLFYSVGIGQISSEVPQNLSASRPQDRQFILSSKKLLLSDSGFYLCAWSTPGAKNIQYFGAGTRLSVL.